This T cell receptor beta chain was captured in a study of T cell responses to AZD1222 COVID-19 vaccine (dated by TCRdb to about 2021). About the study as a whole: AZD1222 recipients whose second dose came at about 4 weeks and those whose second dose came at about 12 weeks were combined into one group, since spike-specific TCR depth and breadth did not differ between the two schedules. TCR sequencing was performed for 230 to 250 trial participants, of whom 200 to 210 were given two doses of AZD1222 and roughly 25 were given two doses of MenACWY control vaccine. Trial participants were enrolled by age into subgroups of 18-55, 56-69 and 70-plus years, and around 150, 29 and 61 TCR-sequenced participants, respectively, were included in these subgroups. General study outcomes and caveats: Participants were mostly white British, with more females than males. The authors suggested clonal diversity may have been underestimated. The vaccine-associated CD4 TCRs covered the entire spike protein, and the dominant responses fell in regions 160-218 and 743-854. Because no day 14 peak-response samples were available, repertoires were characterized only after the peak T cell response. Reportedly, almost half of the unique spike-specific TCRs recognized epitopes lying outside the regions that are mutated in the B.1.351 and B.1.1.7 variants. Conclusions about previously exposed vaccinees are limited, since just five to seven AZD1222 recipients were seropositive for SARS-CoV-2 at baseline. Spike-specific TCR breadth and depth rose significantly after two AZD1222 doses compared with day 0 and with MenACWY recipients. The 56-69-year group was small, and its depth increase did not reach significance, likely because of low power.

In light of the paper, this sample's time point label describes: baseline before first vaccination. The vaccinee samples were drawn from two UK trials, COV001 and COV002, one of which was a single-blind randomized controlled phase 2/3 trial testing AZD1222 (ChAdOx1 nCoV-19) in healthy adults. For TCRbeta chain sequencing, PBMC samples from trial participants were taken at day 0 and at day 28 after the second dose. The CDR3 regions of human TCRbeta chains were analyzed by immunosequencing. As for the original processing: Repertoire TCRs were checked for matches against a reference library of SARS-CoV-2-specific TCRs that had been generated using the MIRA antigen-specificity platform. Breadth was defined as the fraction of unique TCRs that were SARS-CoV-2-associated, and depth was defined as the fraction of total T cells that were SARS-CoV-2-associated. Using the MIRA data, each spike-specific TCR was mapped to the spike region that the TCR reacts to and placed in a CD4 or CD8 class. Log10-transformed breadth and depth values were compared by one-way ANOVA with Sidak's multiple comparisons tests. This is the immuneACCESS table as TCRdb keeps it, with only in-frame sequences that have V and J called. A part of the clones is gone; compared with another copy, unresolved V genes explain less than half, and the rest is unexplained. D and trimming come from the DNA, and the V and J calls and clone size come from that table. Here the sample has about 110,000 clones; about four fifths occur a single time. The ten largest clones take up 4% to 5% of the sample.

In the case of this clone: No cognate antigen has been identified for it. Base qualities were left out, and no much larger clone turns up one base away.

The CDR3 runs 15 amino acids, cysteine and phenylalanine included. Only CDR3 DNA remains: 45 bases, in frame from the first base. The germline V gene sets CDR1 to SGHRS and CDR2 to YFSETQ. V loses 4 bases at its end and J loses 4 bases; junction bases beyond the gene matches: 10. The sequences come from peripheral blood, collected on day 0 of AZD1222 vaccination. The chain is assembled from TRBV5-1 and TRBJ1-1; 7 middle bases align to TRBD1. The sequence came from an adult in good health. DNA sequence: TGCGCCAGCAGCCTAGGGGGCGGGGTGGCCACTGAAGCTTTCTTT. It encodes CASSLGGGVATEAFF.